Listed here are 15 T cell receptor delta chains from one sample, sequenced in a study of gammadelta T cells in human blood. TCRdb fed the RT-PCR reads to CATT. The profile shows more than 450 delta-chain clones, roughly 50% of them singletons. Sample: non-Vgamma9Vdelta2 gamma-delta T cells from fetal blood. All receptors derive from a human fetus.

Turning to this clone: This likely stems from a read error, as it lies one base from a far larger clone. Other DNA sequences from this sample encode an identical CDR3 as well. The chain uses TRDV1 and TRDJ1; possibly TRDD3 for D (5 bases). This CDR3 region has 13 residues. Germline loops: CDR1 TSWWSYY, CDR2 QGS. This CDR3 reads CALGELRTDKLIF. Written as DNA, the CDR3 is TGTGCACTTGGGGAACTTCGTACCGATAAACTCATCTTT.

Worth noting for this clone: Since a far larger clone is one base different, this is likely a read error. The sample contains more than one DNA sequence encoding this CDR3. This sequence joins TRAV29/DV5 and TRDJ3, with 8 bases aligning to TRDD3. The V and J ends lost 3 bases and 0 bases, in that order; junction bases with no gene match: 11. From germline, CDR1 is NSMFDY and CDR2 ISSIKDK. The CDR3 sequence is 19 residues long. The CDR3 DNA sequence: TGTGCAGCAACCTCACCTACTGGGGGGTCCTCCTGGGACACCCGACAGATGTTTTTC. Protein product: CAATSPTGGSSWDTRQMFF. The variable domain in full, with the rest retrieved from reference TRAV29/DV5 and TRDJ3, is DQQVKQNSPSLSVQEGRISILNCDYTNSMFDYFLWYKKYPAEGPTFLISISSIKDKNEDGRFTVFLNKSAKHLSLHIVPSQPGDSAVYFCAATSPTGGSSWDTRQMFFGTGIKLFVEP.

In regard to this clone: TCRdb attributes to this sequence the protein of a much larger clone, which differs from the DNA translation at residue 5; a read error is likely, and the protein displayed is translated from the DNA. The chain couples TRDV1 to TRDJ2; D is undetermined. Trimming left V 5 bases short and J 4 bases short, with 8 bases between. The CDR3 extends over 13 amino acids. Germline V gives CDR1 TSWWSYY, CDR2 QGS. The CDR3 sequence is CALGNHPTAQLFF. The CDR3, as DNA: TGTGCTCTTGGGAATCATCCGACAGCACAACTCTTCTTT.

This clone showed up just a few times. The protein that TCRdb holds for this DNA derives from a much larger clone and differs from the translated DNA at residue 12, which likely indicates a read error; the protein shown here is translated from the DNA. The rearrangement uses TRAV38-2/DV8 and TRDJ2; TRDD3 agrees at 10 bases. Germline V gives CDR1 TSESDYY, CDR2 QEAYKQQN. There are 16 residues in the CDR3. The CDR3 DNA reads TGTGCTGCGTACTGGGGGATGCAAGCTTTGACAGTACAACTCTTCTTT. Its protein product is CAAYWGMQALTVQLFF.

In this sample, this clone turned up once. For this DNA, TCRdb reports the protein of a much larger clone, which diverges at residue 4, most likely from a read error; the protein presented here is translated directly from the DNA. This sequence joins TRAV38-2/DV8 and TRDJ1, with D uncertain. Germline V gene lookup returns CDR1 TSESDYY and CDR2 QEAYKQQN. The CDR3 spans 12 residues. Between the trimmed V and J ends, which lost 4 bases and 0 bases, there was a span of 4 bases. The CDR3 loop reads CAYRGYTDKLIF. The CDR3 DNA sequence: TGTGCTTATAGGGGATACACCGATAAACTCATCTTT.

In the case of this clone: This sequence is one base from a far larger clone and is likely a read error. The same CDR3 also results from other DNA sequences found in this sample. The chain combines TRDV1 with TRDJ1, with TRDD2 as a possible D gene (6 bases). The germline V gene has CDR1 TSWWSYY and CDR2 QGS. The length of the CDR3 is 15 residues. The CDR3 spells CALGEPTSWEVKLIF. The CDR3 DNA sequence: TGTGCTCTTGGGGAACCCACTTCCTGGGAGGTTAAACTTATCTTT.

Points on this clone: The mismatch at residue 11 between this DNA's translation and the TCRdb protein of a much larger clone likely reflects a read error; the protein shown is translated from the DNA. V is TRDV2 and J is TRDJ3; 12 bases line up with TRDD3. V gave up 0 bases and J gave up 0 bases; unmatched junction bases: 5. The CDR3 is 20 amino acids. Germline lookup yields CDR1 GEAIGNYY and CDR2 EKD. DNA of the CDR3: TGTGCCTGTGACACCGACTGGGGGATACCCCACTCCTGGGACACCCGACAGATGTTTTTC. It translates to CACDTDWGIPHSWDTRQMFF.

Note on this clone: This sequence is one base from a far larger clone and is likely a read error. Other DNA sequences from this sample encode an identical CDR3 as well. The rearrangement joins TRDV1 to TRDJ2, with D tentatively TRDD3 (6 bases). The CDR3 sequence is 13 residues long. The germline CDR1 and CDR2 sequences are TSWWSYY and QGS. This CDR3 is CALGDHPTAQLFF. The CDR3, as DNA: TGTGCTCTAGGGGATCATCCGACAGCACAACTCTTCTTT.

No V gene was called, and the J gene is TRDJ1; the table names TRDD3, a call not compared with the DNA. The CDR3 consists of 14 residues. Written as DNA, the CDR3 is TGCTCTGGGGGATACGCGGCGTACACCGATAAACTCATCTTT. This translates into CSGGYAAYTDKLIF.

Details on this clone: One base separates it from a far larger clone, so it is likely a read error. This rearrangement joins TRDV2 to TRDJ3; D may be TRDD3 (5 bases). Germline CDR1 reads GEAIGNYY; CDR2 reads EKD. CDR3 length equals 17 residues. CDR3 bases: TGTGCCTGTGACACCGCTGGGCAAACCTGGGCCACCCGACAGATGTTTTTC. Protein: CACDTAGQTWATRQMFF.

On this clone: The amino acid sequence in TCRdb belongs to a much larger clone and departs from this DNA's translation at residue 3, likely a sequencing read error; the sequence shown is translated from the DNA. J is TRDJ1 and V is TRDV1, with D maybe TRDD3 (5 bases). The germline CDR1 and CDR2 sequences are TSWWSYY and QGS. The CDR3 has 13 residues. The CDR3 region has the DNA TGTGCTCGTGGGGAACTTCGTACCGATAAACTCATCTTT. Translated, it gives CARGELRTDKLIF.

Concerning this clone: With a far larger clone one base away, a read error is the likely cause. The same CDR3 also results from other DNA sequences found in this sample. The chain carries TRDV2 and TRDJ1; 9 nucleotides match TRDD3. The CDR3 is made up of 15 amino acids. The germline gives CDR1 GEAIGNYY, CDR2 EKD. After removal of 2 bases from V and 2 bases from J, the junction contained 5 bases not matched to a gene. The CDR3 region is CACDKGDTYTDKLIF. Here the CDR3 DNA reads TGTGCCTGTGACAAAGGGGATACGTATACCGATAAACTCATCTTT.

As to this clone: TCRdb's entry gives the protein of a much larger clone, which mismatches this DNA's translation at residue 13, likely from a read error; the protein reported here is translated from the DNA. The chain combines TRDV2 with TRDJ3, with TRDD3 as a possible D gene (6 bases). Germline V gives CDR1 GEAIGNYY, CDR2 EKD. The CDR3 has 18 amino acids. The CDR3 nucleotides are TGTGCCTGTGACAGGGGGGACCCTGGCTCCTGGGACCCCCGACAGATGTTTTTC. Protein product: CACDRGDPGSWDPRQMFF.

Within the sample, this clone is medium-sized. The J gene is TRDJ2, the V gene TRDV2, with a weak D call TRDD3 (6 bases). The germline V gene encodes CDR1 GEAIGNYY and CDR2 EKD. CDR3 length: 15 residues. V was trimmed by 1 base and J by 2 bases, leaving 10 bases between them. CDR3 DNA: TGTGCCTGTGACACTGGGGGCCCCTTGACAGCACAACTCTTCTTT. It yields the protein CACDTGGPLTAQLFF.

In the case of this clone: TCRdb assigns this DNA the protein of a much larger clone, which departs from its translation at residue 11; this likely reflects a read error, and the protein shown comes from translating the DNA. The genes are TRDV2 and TRDJ3, with 8 bases aligning to TRDD3. V gave up 0 bases and J gave up 0 bases; unmatched junction bases: 9. The CDR3 totals 20 residues. Germline assignment: CDR1 GEAIGNYY and CDR2 EKD. The CDR3 loop reads CACDTERGDIGSWDTRQMFF. DNA of the CDR3: TGTGCCTGTGACACCGAGCGGGGGGATATCGGCTCCTGGGACACCCGACAGATGTTTTTC.